The 30 T cell receptor beta chains listed next were all sequenced from one sample in a study of radiotherapy plus CTLA-4 blockade in lung cancer (dated by TCRdb to 2017 to 2018). Libraries were prepared through the immunoSEQ multiplex PCR assay. Imported from immuneACCESS, the table was reduced by TCRdb to in-frame sequences with V and J called. These copies leave out some clones; in studies compared against another copy, an unresolved V gene accounts for under half, and the cause of the remainder is not known. This sample comprises 85,000 to 100,000 clones, roughly 78% of them detected only once. The ten biggest clones cover roughly an eighth of the sample. Sequences were derived from peripheral blood, sampled from a patient treated with radiotherapy plus ipilimumab. These TCRs come from a human donor with non-small cell lung cancer that progressed on radiotherapy plus ipilimumab.

The chain combines TRBV9 with TRBJ1-5; D might be TRBD1 (6 bases). The germline V gene has CDR1 SGDLS and CDR2 YYNGEE. Deletions cut 4 bases from V and 0 bases from J, with 11 bases between. CDR3 length: 15 residues. The CDR3 nucleotides are TGTGCCAGCAGCCCGGGACACCATAGCAATCAGCCCCAGCATTTT. Translated: CASSPGHHSNQPQHF.

The V gene is TRBV7-3, the J gene TRBJ2-3, with a possible D match to TRBD1 (5 bases). The CDR3 is 15 residues long. V lost 5 bases and J lost 5, with 17 bases in between. The germline gives CDR1 SGHTA, CDR2 FQGTGA. CDR3 loop: CASSGTSAGLDTQYF. The CDR3 nucleotides are TGTGCCAGCAGCGGAACCTCGGCAGGGTTAGATACGCAGTATTTT.

This chain connects TRBV2 to TRBJ2-3; no firm D call. Trimming pared 2 bases from V and 5 bases from J, leaving 2 bases between. The CDR3 is 11 residues long. CDR1 and CDR2 from the germline V gene are SNHLY and FYNNEI. This CDR3 reads CASSEQDTQYF. The CDR3 DNA is TGTGCCAGCAGTGAACAAGATACGCAGTATTTT.

The chain joins TRBV30 to TRBJ1-6; possibly TRBD1 for D (5 bases). Trimming stripped 5 bases from V and 11 bases from J, with 16 bases between. The CDR3 extends over 13 amino acids. Germline CDR1 is GTSNPN and CDR2 is SVGIG (reference sequence). The CDR3 coding sequence is TGTGCCTGGGCCGTGGGGGGGGGTGCACCCCTCCACTTT. Translation: CAWAVGGGAPLHF.

The chain joins TRBV5-1 to TRBJ2-1, with 8 positions matching TRBD2. Germline CDR1 and CDR2: SGHRS and YFSETQ. The CDR3 length is 17 residues. The V segment lost 2 bases and the J segment 6 bases; nucleotides outside the gene matches: 13. The CDR3 sequence: CASSFDPSGSGRNEQFF. The CDR3 coding sequence is TGCGCCAGCAGCTTTGACCCGAGCGGGAGTGGGCGCAATGAGCAGTTCTTC. The whole variable domain, filled in from reference TRBV5-1 and TRBJ2-1, reads KAGVTQTPRYLIKTRGQQVTLSCSPISGHRSVSWYQQTPGQGLQFLFEYFSETQRNKGNFPGRFSGRQFSNSRSEMNVSTLELGDSALYLCASSFDPSGSGRNEQFFGPGTRLTVL.

This sequence joins TRBV5-4 and TRBJ2-7; tentatively, D is TRBD2 (5 bases). Trimming pared 0 bases from V and 0 bases from J, leaving 7 bases between. The CDR3 covers 14 residues. Germline CDR1 is SGHNT and CDR2 is YYREEE (reference sequence). The CDR3, as DNA: TGTGCCAGCAGCTTGGCGGAGGACTCCTACGAGCAGTACTTC. Amino acid sequence: CASSLAEDSYEQYF.

This rearrangement joins TRBV6-5 to TRBJ2-7; TRBD1 matches 9 bases. Germline CDR1 is MNHEY and CDR2 is SVGAGI. The junction had 11 bases not matched to a gene; V was cut back by 5 bases and J by 6 bases. The CDR3 consists of 15 residues. For the CDR3, the DNA is TGTGCCAGCAGTGTGACGGGACAGGGACTGTCCGAGCAGTACTTC. This translates into CASSVTGQGLSEQYF.

J is TRBJ1-1 and V is TRBV9, with D maybe TRBD1 (6 bases). Trimming shortened V by 4 bases and J by 6 bases, and 13 bases separated the two germline ends. The CDR3 is 13 amino acids. The germline gives CDR1 SGDLS, CDR2 YYNGEE. The CDR3 sequence is CASSLGGLAEAFF. The CDR3 nucleotides read TGTGCCAGCAGCCTCGGGGGGCTCGCTGAAGCTTTCTTT.

The chain has TRBV7-2 and TRBJ2-1; 8 nucleotides line up with TRBD1. The V segment lost 5 bases and the J segment 4 bases; nucleotides outside the gene matches: 7. This CDR3 region has 15 residues. Germline values: CDR1 SGHTA, CDR2 FQGNSA. The CDR3 is CASSPEGDRYNEQFF. CDR3 nucleotide sequence: TGTGCCAGCAGCCCAGAGGGGGACAGGTACAATGAGCAGTTCTTC.

The chain recombines TRBV6-5 with TRBJ2-3; either TRBD1 or TRBD2 may fit D (7 bases each). CDR1 MNHEY and CDR2 SVGAGI come from the germline V gene. There are 15 residues in the CDR3. V shed 5 bases and J shed 6 bases, with 18 bases lying between them. CDR3 bases: TGTGCCAGCAGTCCCTGGGAGGGGGCTTCGGATACGCAGTATTTT. Protein product: CASSPWEGASDTQYF.

The chain links TRBV5-4 to TRBJ1-5; 8 bases agree with TRBD1. Germline CDR1 reads SGHNT; CDR2 reads YYREEE (reference sequence). Trimming took 6 bases from V and 4 from J; bases not matched to a gene: 6. This CDR3 has 14 amino acids. The CDR3 sequence is CASKDDRGNQPQHF. As DNA, the CDR3 is TGTGCCAGCAAGGACGACAGGGGAAATCAGCCCCAGCATTTT.

The rearrangement joins TRBV5-1 to TRBJ1-1; 7 positions match TRBD1. The germline V gene encodes CDR1 SGHRS and CDR2 YFSETQ. This CDR3 spans 17 amino acids. The V segment lost 4 bases and the J segment 0 bases; nucleotides outside the gene matches: 12. This CDR3 is CASSPGGLGPMNTEAFF. Here the CDR3 DNA reads TGCGCCAGCAGCCCAGGGGGATTAGGTCCTATGAACACTGAAGCTTTCTTT. The variable domain in full, with the rest retrieved from reference TRBV5-1 and TRBJ1-1, is KAGVTQTPRYLIKTRGQQVTLSCSPISGHRSVSWYQQTPGQGLQFLFEYFSETQRNKGNFPGRFSGRQFSNSRSEMNVSTLELGDSALYLCASSPGGLGPMNTEAFFGQGTRLTVV.

The CDR3: CASRRPGTGWGTDTQYF. DNA for the CDR3: TGTGCCAGCAGGCGCCCCGGCACAGGGTGGGGCACAGATACGCAGTATTTT. The chain is built from TRBV27 and TRBJ2-3; tentative D call: TRBD1 (6 bases). The CDR3 sequence is 17 residues long. Germline V lookup: CDR1 MNHEY, CDR2 SMNVEV (reference sequence). V was pared by 6 bases and J by 1 base, with 20 bases between.

The V call is TRBV28, the J call TRBJ2-7, with D maybe TRBD1 (6 bases). From germline, CDR1 is MDHEN and CDR2 SYDVKM. The CDR3 totals 13 residues. The V end was cut by 6 bases, the J end by 4 bases, with 13 bases between. The CDR3 region is CASSRGFSYEQYF. The CDR3 DNA sequence: TGTGCCAGCAGCAGGGGTTTCTCTTACGAGCAGTACTTC.

The CDR3 coding sequence is TGTGCCAGCAGCTTAGGGACAGGGAGTGCGAGAGGCTACACCTTC. Protein product: CASSLGTGSARGYTF. The chain links TRBV7-8 to TRBJ1-2, with 8 nucleotides matching TRBD1. CDR1 and CDR2 (germline): SGHVS, FQNEAQ. With 1 base clipped from V and 8 bases from J, the junction kept 9 bases outside the gene matches. This CDR3 has 15 amino acids.

The gene calls are TRBV6-5 and TRBJ2-1, with a weak D call TRBD2 (6 bases). This CDR3 contains 15 residues. Germline V gene sequence: CDR1 MNHEY, CDR2 SVGAGI. V was clipped by 6 bases and J by 2 bases, with 14 bases between them. The CDR3 here is CASSQYSGPYNEQFF. The DNA of the CDR3 is TGTGCCAGCAGCCAATATAGCGGCCCCTACAATGAGCAGTTCTTC.

V usage is TRBV27 and J usage is TRBJ2-3, with D maybe TRBD1 (6 bases). CDR1 is MNHEY, CDR2 SMNVEV, per germline (reference sequence). The CDR3 sequence is 18 residues long. The V and J ends lost 4 bases and 0 bases respectively, with 20 bases between them. CDR3 amino acids: CASSSITGLGASTDTQYF. The CDR3 DNA reads TGTGCCAGCAGTTCGATAACAGGGTTGGGGGCTAGCACAGATACGCAGTATTTT.

This rearrangement joins TRBV29-1 to TRBJ2-2, with D perhaps TRBD2 (6 bases). CDR1 is SQVTM and CDR2 is ANQGSEA in the germline V gene. With 4 bases removed from V and 3 bases from J, the gap between germline ends came to 12 bases. CDR3 size: 14 residues. The CDR3 protein is CSVGRTMDTGELFF. In nucleotides, the CDR3 is TGCAGCGTTGGAAGGACTATGGACACCGGGGAGCTGTTTTTT.

This sequence joins TRBV28 and TRBJ2-7; D is unresolved. Germline V gene lookup returns CDR1 MDHEN and CDR2 SYDVKM. V gave up 3 bases and J gave up 3 bases, with 6 bases separating them. The CDR3 length is 12 residues. The CDR3 coding sequence is TGTGCCAGCAGTTTCCGTTTCTACGAGCAGTACTTC. Its translation is CASSFRFYEQYF.

The chain has TRBV5-1 and TRBJ2-3; D unresolved. Germline V lookup: CDR1 SGHRS, CDR2 YFSETQ. The ends were cut back, 1 base at V and 5 bases at J, with 5 bases in the middle. The CDR3 loop spans 12 amino acids. This CDR3 is CASSLTQDTQYF. As DNA, the CDR3 is TGCGCCAGCAGCTTGACTCAAGATACGCAGTATTTT.

V gene TRBV4-3 combines with J gene TRBJ1-1; the D is unclear. CDR1 is LGHNA and CDR2 is YSLEER in the germline V gene. This CDR3 has 15 residues. V shed 0 bases and J shed 7 bases, with 15 bases lying between them. The CDR3 is CASSQDPHGVFEAFF. CDR3 DNA sequence: TGCGCCAGCAGCCAAGACCCGCACGGGGTCTTTGAAGCTTTCTTT.

The CDR3 region is CASTLGLNTEAFF. The DNA for the CDR3 is TGCGCCAGCACCTTAGGGTTGAACACTGAAGCTTTCTTT. The V gene is TRBV10-2, the J gene TRBJ1-1; D unclear. The V and J ends lost 7 bases and 0 bases respectively, with 9 bases between them. The V gene's germline CDR1 is WSHSY and CDR2 SAAADI. The CDR3 has 13 amino acids.

This clone was seen once. This chain joins TRBV5-8 and TRBJ1-2; 7 bases fit TRBD1. Germline V gene data show CDR1 as SGHTS and CDR2 as YDEGEE. V lost 5 bases to trimming and J lost 7 bases; unmatched junction nucleotides: 8. There are 13 residues in the CDR3. The CDR3 DNA reads TGTGCCAGCAGAAAACCAGGGGGAAGTGGCTACACCTTC. The encoded protein is CASRKPGGSGYTF. Filled out from reference TRBV5-8 and TRBJ1-2, the complete variable domain reads EAGVTQSPTHLIKTRGQQATLRCSPISGHTSVYWYQQALGLGLQFLLWYDEGEERNRGNFPPRFSGRQFPNYSSELNVNALELEDSALYLCASRKPGGSGYTFGSGTRLTVV.

The V gene is TRBV6-5, the J gene TRBJ1-1; unclear D gene. Germline-derived CDR1 and CDR2 are MNHEY and SVGAGI. Trimming stripped 5 bases from V and 1 base from J, with 5 bases between. The CDR3 contains 12 residues. CDR3 in amino acids: CASSRGNTEAFF. DNA for the CDR3: TGTGCCAGCAGTCGCGGGAACACTGAAGCTTTCTTT.

The chain combines TRBV6-1 with TRBJ2-6; 8 bases agree with TRBD1. The germline V gene encodes CDR1 MNHNS and CDR2 SASEGT. The CDR3 runs to 14 residues. The trim removed 7 bases at V and 2 bases at J, leaving 1 base unmatched. The CDR3 coding sequence is TGTGCCAGCACAGGGGGCGCTGGGGCCAACGTCCTGACTTTC. Translation gives CASTGGAGANVLTF.

CDR3 nucleotides: TGTGCCAGCAGTTTATGGTTGAACACCGGGGAGCTGTTTTTT. It codes for CASSLWLNTGELFF. The gene calls are TRBV27 and TRBJ2-2, with no clear D. The CDR3 is 14 amino acids. The V end lost 1 base, the J end lost 1 base, and 4 bases lay between the germline ends. Germline-derived CDR1 and CDR2 are MNHEY and SMNVEV (reference sequence).

V gene TRBV6-6 combines with J gene TRBJ2-7; 9 nucleotides align to TRBD1. CDR1 MNHNY and CDR2 SVGAGI come from the germline V gene (reference sequence). V shed 6 bases and J 4 bases; nucleotides not matched to a gene: 4. This CDR3 is built from 13 residues. The CDR3: CASSRDREYEQYF. DNA for the CDR3: TGTGCCAGCAGCAGGGACAGGGAGTACGAGCAGTACTTC.

The CDR3 region has the DNA TGTGCCAGCAGCTCCATGGGGAACACCGGGGAGCTGTTTTTT. Translation: CASSSMGNTGELFF. The V call is TRBV5-5, the J call TRBJ2-2; D remains ambiguous. The germline CDR1 and CDR2 sequences are SGHKS and YYEKEE (reference sequence). The CDR3 is made up of 14 amino acids. V was cut by 3 bases and J by 1 base, with 7 bases left in between.

The chain links TRBV10-3 to TRBJ2-7; 13 nucleotides match TRBD2. V trimming: 0 bases; J trimming: 4 bases; junction bases outside the gene matches: 3. Germline V gene sequence: CDR1 ENHRY, CDR2 SYGVKD. The CDR3 extends over 16 amino acids. CDR3 region: CAISESPGLAGYEQYF. The CDR3 DNA follows: TGTGCCATCAGTGAGTCGCCGGGACTAGCGGGATACGAGCAGTACTTC.

The V and J genes are TRBV28 and TRBJ2-1; D is perhaps TRBD2 (7 bases). CDR1 is MDHEN, CDR2 SYDVKM, per germline. CDR3 length equals 13 residues. V was trimmed by 5 bases and J by 10 bases, leaving 15 bases between them. CDR3 region: CASSALQGGEQFF. Here the CDR3 DNA reads TGTGCCAGCAGTGCACTACAGGGAGGGGAGCAGTTCTTC.